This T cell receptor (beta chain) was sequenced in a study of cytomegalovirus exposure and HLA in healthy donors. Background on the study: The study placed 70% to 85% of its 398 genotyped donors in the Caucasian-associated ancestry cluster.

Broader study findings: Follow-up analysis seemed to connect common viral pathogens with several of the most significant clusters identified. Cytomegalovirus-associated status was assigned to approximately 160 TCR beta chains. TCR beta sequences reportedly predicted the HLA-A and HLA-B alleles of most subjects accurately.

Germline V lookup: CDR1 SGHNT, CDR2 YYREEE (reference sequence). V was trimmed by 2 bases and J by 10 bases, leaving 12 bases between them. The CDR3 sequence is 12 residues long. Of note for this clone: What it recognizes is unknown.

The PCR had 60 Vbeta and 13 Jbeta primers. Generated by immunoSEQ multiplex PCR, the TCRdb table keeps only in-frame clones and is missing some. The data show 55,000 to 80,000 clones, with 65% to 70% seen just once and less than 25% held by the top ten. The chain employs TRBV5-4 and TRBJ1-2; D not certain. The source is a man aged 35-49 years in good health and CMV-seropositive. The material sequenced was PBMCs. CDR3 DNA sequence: TGTGCCAGCAGCTTTCCCTCGGAGGACTACACCTTC. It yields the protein CASSFPSEDYTF. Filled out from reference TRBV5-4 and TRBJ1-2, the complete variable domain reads ETGVTQSPTHLIKTRGQQVTLRCSSQSGHNTVSWYQQALGQGPQFIFQYYREEENGRGNFPPRFSGLQFPNYSSELNVNALELDDSALYLCASSFPSEDYTFGSGTRLTVV.